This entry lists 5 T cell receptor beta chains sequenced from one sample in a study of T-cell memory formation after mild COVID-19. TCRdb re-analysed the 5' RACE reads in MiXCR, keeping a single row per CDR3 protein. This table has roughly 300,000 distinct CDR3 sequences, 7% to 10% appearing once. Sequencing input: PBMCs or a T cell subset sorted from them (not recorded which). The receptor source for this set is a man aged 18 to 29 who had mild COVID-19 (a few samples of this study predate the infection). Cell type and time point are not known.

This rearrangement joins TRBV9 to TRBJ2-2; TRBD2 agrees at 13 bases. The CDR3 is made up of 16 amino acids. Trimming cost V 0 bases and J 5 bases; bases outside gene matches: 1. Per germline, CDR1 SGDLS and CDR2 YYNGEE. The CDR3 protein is CASSVEGLAGTGELFF. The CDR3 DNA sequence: TGTGCCAGCAGCGTAGAGGGACTAGCGGGGACCGGGGAGCTGTTTTTT.

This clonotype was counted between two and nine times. The CDR3 nucleotides read TGTGCCATCAGTGGGTCGACAGTTAGCACAGATACGCAGTATTTT. Translating it yields CAISGSTVSTDTQYF. The chain is built from TRBV10-3 and TRBJ2-3, with TRBD1 as a possible D gene (5 bases). The CDR3 loop spans 15 amino acids. Trimming pared 4 bases from V and 0 bases from J, leaving 11 bases between. Germline CDR1 reads ENHRY; CDR2 reads SYGVKD.

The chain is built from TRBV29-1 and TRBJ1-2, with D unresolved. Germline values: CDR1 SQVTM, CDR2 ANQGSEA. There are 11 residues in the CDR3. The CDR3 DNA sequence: TGCACCGTAGAGGGTAACTATGGCTACACCTTC. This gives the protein CTVEGNYGYTF.

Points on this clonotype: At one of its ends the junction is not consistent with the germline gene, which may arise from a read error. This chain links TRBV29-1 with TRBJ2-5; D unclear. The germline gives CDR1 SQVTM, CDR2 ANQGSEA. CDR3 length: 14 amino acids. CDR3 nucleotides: TGCAGCGTTGTGGGCAGCGCCACGCAAGAGACCAAGTACTTC. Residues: CSVVGSATQETKYF.

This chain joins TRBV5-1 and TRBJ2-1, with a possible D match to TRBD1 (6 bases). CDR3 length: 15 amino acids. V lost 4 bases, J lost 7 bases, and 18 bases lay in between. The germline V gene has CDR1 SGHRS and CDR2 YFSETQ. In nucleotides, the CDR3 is TGCGCCAGCAGCCAACCCGACAGGTTTGGAAATGAGCAGTTCTTC. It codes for CASSQPDRFGNEQFF.